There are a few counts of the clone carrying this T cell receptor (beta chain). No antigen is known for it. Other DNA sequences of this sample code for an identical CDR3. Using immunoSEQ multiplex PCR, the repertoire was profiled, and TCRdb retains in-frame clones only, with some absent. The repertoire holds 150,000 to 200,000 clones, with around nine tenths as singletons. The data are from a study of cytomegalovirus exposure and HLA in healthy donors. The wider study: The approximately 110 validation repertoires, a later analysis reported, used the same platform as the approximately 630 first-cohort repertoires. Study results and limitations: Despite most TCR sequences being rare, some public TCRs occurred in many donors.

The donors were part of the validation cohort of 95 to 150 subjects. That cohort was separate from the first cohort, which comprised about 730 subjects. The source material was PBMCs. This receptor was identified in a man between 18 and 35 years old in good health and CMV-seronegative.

CDR3 bases: TGCAGCGCAGGCGACACCGGGGAGCTGTTTTTT. This gives the protein CSAGDTGELFF. This chain connects TRBV29-1 to TRBJ2-2, with D uncertain. The length of the CDR3 is 11 residues. Germline V gene sequence: CDR1 SQVTM, CDR2 ANQGSEA. Trimming cost V 7 bases and J 3 bases, with 6 bases left between them.